The sequence of this T cell receptor (beta chain) was determined in a study of blood T cells in healthy people across ages. With 3 bases clipped from V and 8 bases from J, the junction kept 7 bases outside the gene matches. CDR3 length: 15 amino acids. Germline CDR1 is DFQATT and CDR2 is SNEGSKA (reference sequence). Combining a sample-barcoded 5' primer with a J-beta primer mix, a second PCR ran for 7 to 11 cycles. At least 2.5 million CDR3-containing paired-end reads were obtained per sample. From the 5' RACE reads, TCRdb called clonotypes with MiXCR, one entry per CDR3 protein. The sample comprises 1 million or so distinct CDR3 sequences, around 45% of which are singletons, and approximately 17% rests with the top ten. This clonotype appeared a few times. The donors, all healthy, were Caucasians living in Russia, aged roughly 6 to 95. Donors each provided about 9.5 milliliters of peripheral blood. In each sample, at least 6.5 million PBMCs were isolated.

This TCR came from a woman aged 55-69 years in good health. The sequencing input was blood. The V call is TRBV20-1, the J call TRBJ2-1, with 13 positions matching TRBD2. The CDR3 DNA reads as TGCAGTGCTAGGGAGGGGACTAGCGGGACCTATGAGCAGTTCTTC. This gives the protein CSAREGTSGTYEQFF.